The 23 T cell receptor beta chains in this list originate from one sample, sequenced in a study of post-analysis software for immune sequencing data. Study conclusions and caveats: There were five or six TRBV segments more frequent in patients than controls, and TRBV5-6, TRBV5-1 and TRBV20-1 were among them.

Every TCR beta cDNA library bore unique molecular identifiers. MiXCR, applied by TCRdb to the PCR reads, yields one record per CDR3 protein. The sample yields roughly 400,000 distinct CDR3 sequences, approximately 37% seen once. These TCRs are of unknown antigen specificity. The material sequenced was blood. The receptors were gathered from a girl aged 2 to 9 with multiple sclerosis.

The gene calls are TRBV20-1 and TRBJ2-7; D possibly corresponds to TRBD1 (5 bases). Between the trimmed V and J ends, which lost 5 bases and 6 bases, there was a span of 17 bases. Germline CDR1 is DFQATT and CDR2 is SNEGSKA (reference sequence). CDR3 length equals 13 residues. The CDR3 region is CSARARVSREQYF. The CDR3 nucleotides are TGCAGTGCTCGGGCCAGGGTTTCGCGCGAGCAGTACTTC.

The CDR3 protein is CASSQSGGLSFYGYTF. CDR3 nucleotides: TGTGCCAGCAGCCAAAGTGGGGGGCTTTCATTCTATGGCTACACCTTC. The V call is TRBV3-1, the J call TRBJ1-2; a possible D gene is TRBD1 (6 bases). Germline CDR1 reads LGHDT; CDR2 reads YNNKEL (reference sequence). The germline V and J ends were trimmed by 2 bases and 4 bases, with 17 bases remaining between them. The CDR3 is 16 amino acids.

The V gene is TRBV7-2, the J gene TRBJ2-7; a possible D gene is TRBD2 (5 bases). The CDR3 is 14 amino acids. Trimming took off 2 bases at V and 7 bases at J, with 15 bases between the two ends. Germline lookup yields CDR1 SGHTA and CDR2 FQGNSA. The CDR3 protein is CASSLFDAPGEQYF. CDR3 DNA sequence: TGTGCCAGCAGCTTATTCGATGCCCCGGGGGAGCAGTACTTC.

This clonotype came up a few times. CDR3 in DNA: TGTGCCATCAGTTCACAGGGGCCCGAGCAGTACTTC. Its protein product is CAISSQGPEQYF. The V and J genes are TRBV10-3 and TRBJ2-7; TRBD1 matches 7 bases. V was pared by 5 bases and J by 6 bases, with 4 bases of the junction left unmatched. The V gene's germline CDR1 is ENHRY and CDR2 SYGVKD. The length of the CDR3 is 12 residues.

This clonotype showed up just a few times. The chain links TRBV7-9 to TRBJ2-1; TRBD1 agrees at 9 bases. J was trimmed by 6 bases and V by 4 bases; bases with no gene match: 10. This CDR3 has 16 amino acids. Germline-derived CDR1 and CDR2 are SEHNR and FQNEAQ (reference sequence). In DNA form, the CDR3 reads TGTGCCAGCAGCTCAAGGGGACAGGGCTTTGTCAATGAGCAGTTCTTC. It is translated as CASSSRGQGFVNEQFF.

The gene calls are TRBV10-3 and TRBJ2-7; D may be TRBD2 (6 bases). This CDR3 has 12 residues. The germline V gene has CDR1 ENHRY and CDR2 SYGVKD. Trimming removed 2 bases at V and 4 bases at J, with 6 bases between. In nucleotides, the CDR3 is TGTGCCATCAGTGAGCGGGAGTACGAGCAGTACTTC. It encodes CAISEREYEQYF.

The V call is TRBV6-2 or TRBV6-3, the J call TRBJ1-5; D remains ambiguous. This CDR3 is 15 amino acids long. The germline CDR1 and CDR2 sequences are MNHEY and SVGEGT. The V end lost 1 base, the J end lost 0 bases, and 7 bases lay between the germline ends. The CDR3 sequence is CASSYLTYSNQPQHF. CDR3 nucleotide sequence: TGTGCCAGCAGTTACTTGACCTATAGCAATCAGCCCCAGCATTTT.

The chain joins TRBV6-5 to TRBJ2-2, with D hard to call. Deletions cut 8 bases from V and 1 base from J, with 11 bases between. Germline V CDR1 and CDR2: MNHEY, SVGAGI. The CDR3 length is 14 residues. The CDR3 reads CASHTDWNTGELFF. The CDR3 nucleotides read TGTGCCAGCCATACCGACTGGAACACCGGGGAGCTGTTTTTT.

The gene calls are TRBV20-1 and TRBJ2-5, with 9 bases matching TRBD1. The V segment lost 6 bases and the J segment 6 bases; nucleotides outside the gene matches: 11. The CDR3 length is 14 residues. The V gene's germline CDR1 is DFQATT and CDR2 SNEGSKA (reference sequence). CDR3 nucleotides: TGCAGTGCCAATGGACAGGGGATGGGGAAGACCCAGTACTTC. It translates to CSANGQGMGKTQYF.

The chain recombines TRBV7-2 with TRBJ2-7; 7 bases map to TRBD2. The ends lost 3 bases at V and 7 bases at J; junction bases unmatched: 9. Per germline, CDR1 SGHTA and CDR2 FQGNSA. The CDR3 extends over 14 amino acids. The CDR3 coding sequence is TGTGCCAGCAGCTTGTGGACTAGTTCGCGGGAGCAGTACTTC. Amino acid sequence: CASSLWTSSREQYF.

The table lists this clonotype with a count of one. The chain uses TRBV14 and TRBJ2-1; D gene ambiguous. Trimming removed 0 bases from V and 5 bases from J, with 8 bases in between. The CDR3 length is 14 residues. Germline V CDR1 and CDR2: SGHDN, FVKESK. CDR3: CASSQEPVNNEQFF. The CDR3 nucleotides read TGTGCCAGCAGCCAAGAGCCGGTAAACAATGAGCAGTTCTTC.

This sequence joins TRBV6-6 and TRBJ1-5; D unclear. V lost 8 bases, J lost 11 bases, and 13 bases lay in between. Germline CDR1 and CDR2: MNHNY and SVGAGI (reference sequence). This CDR3 region has 11 residues. The CDR3 region is CASAGPGAQHF. CDR3 sequence (DNA): TGTGCCAGCGCGGGTCCGGGAGCCCAGCATTTT.

V usage is TRBV10-2 and J usage is TRBJ2-1, with 10 bases aligning to TRBD1. CDR1 WSHSY and CDR2 SAAADI come from the germline V gene. This CDR3 spans 15 amino acids. J gave up 6 bases and V 4 bases, and 6 bases lay outside the gene matches. The CDR3 region is CASSGRQGAVNEQFF. The CDR3 bases are TGCGCCAGCAGTGGAAGACAGGGGGCGGTCAATGAGCAGTTCTTC.

A remark on this clonotype: The germline gene is not matched at one end of the junction; a read error may be the cause. The chain uses TRBV12-3 or TRBV12-4 and TRBJ1-1; 7 positions match TRBD1. This CDR3 has 13 amino acids. CDR3 in amino acids: CASSRQGNTEAFF. The DNA of the CDR3 is TGCGCCAGCAGCCGACAGGGGAACACTGAAGCTTTCTTT.

The chain uses TRBV5-1 and TRBJ1-2; 7 bases are shared with TRBD1. V lost 5 bases, J lost 1 base, and 2 bases stayed unmatched. This CDR3 is built from 13 residues. Germline CDR1 SGHRS, CDR2 YFSETQ. The CDR3 bases are TGCGCCAGCAGGACAGGGAGTAACTATGGCTACACCTTC. Protein: CASRTGSNYGYTF.

The chain recombines TRBV3-1 with TRBJ2-1; the match to TRBD1 covers 9 bases. The germline V gene encodes CDR1 LGHDT and CDR2 YNNKEL (reference sequence). V gave up 2 bases and J gave up 9 bases; unmatched junction bases: 23. The CDR3 is 20 residues long. Here the CDR3 DNA reads TGTGCCAGCAGCCAACCCCTTGGAGCGGGACAGGGACGCCGCAGCAGTGAGCAGTTCTTC. This encodes CASSQPLGAGQGRRSSEQFF.

This clonotype was seen a handful of times. The chain employs TRBV27 and TRBJ2-7, with 14 bases lining up with TRBD2. CDR1 and CDR2 (germline): MNHEY, SMNVEV (reference sequence). Trimming cost V 4 bases and J 0 bases; bases outside gene matches: 5. The length of the CDR3 is 17 residues. CDR3 in amino acids: CASSSGLAGGPSYEQYF. Written as DNA, the CDR3 is TGTGCCAGCAGTTCCGGACTAGCGGGAGGTCCCTCCTACGAGCAGTACTTC.

The chain's CDR3 is CASRLQYTGVERDTAFF. As DNA, the CDR3 is TGCGCCAGCAGGCTCCAGTACACGGGGGTTGAAAGGGATACGGCTTTCTTT. This chain connects TRBV5-1 to TRBJ1-1, with D tentatively TRBD1 (5 bases). Per the germline V gene, CDR1 is SGHRS and CDR2 is YFSETQ. With 5 bases removed from V and 11 bases from J, the gap between germline ends came to 31 bases. The CDR3 consists of 17 residues.

The chain carries TRBV28 and TRBJ1-2; D gene ambiguous. Germline V CDR1 and CDR2: MDHEN, SYDVKM. V lost 5 bases to trimming and J lost 1 base, with 8 bases between them. The CDR3 has 13 residues. The CDR3 loop is CASSATNNYGYTF. The CDR3 nucleotides are TGTGCCAGCAGTGCGACGAATAACTATGGCTACACCTTC.

The V and J genes are TRBV6-1 and TRBJ2-7; 7 positions match TRBD1. The germline V gene has CDR1 MNHNS and CDR2 SASEGT. V lost 7 bases and J lost 9; bases outside the gene matches: 15. This CDR3 is 14 amino acids long. The CDR3 spells CASTHLRTGLAQYF. CDR3 DNA: TGTGCCAGCACCCACCTCCGGACAGGCCTCGCGCAGTACTTC.

This clonotype was seen once. The chain carries TRBV6-1 and TRBJ1-2; no clear D gene. CDR3 length equals 14 residues. Germline CDR1 is MNHNS and CDR2 is SASEGT. V was clipped by 2 bases and J by 3 bases, with 10 bases between them. The CDR3 region is CASSERATDYGYTF. CDR3 in DNA: TGTGCCAGCAGTGAAAGAGCTACCGACTATGGCTACACCTTC.

The chain employs TRBV10-3 and TRBJ2-1; TRBD2 matches 7 bases. The V and J ends lost 9 bases and 0 bases, in that order; junction bases with no gene match: 8. The germline V gene has CDR1 ENHRY and CDR2 SYGVKD. The CDR3 length is 15 residues. CDR3 sequence: CAIRTRDYSYNEQFF. Written as DNA, the CDR3 is TGTGCCATTCGGACCCGGGACTACTCCTACAATGAGCAGTTCTTC.

This clonotype was counted a few times. The chain couples TRBV18 to TRBJ2-5; either TRBD1 or TRBD2 may supply D (5 bases each). Looked up from germline, CDR1 is KGHSH and CDR2 is LQKENI. The V end lost 4 bases, the J end lost 5 bases, and 11 bases lay between the germline ends. The CDR3 spans 13 residues. The CDR3 spells CASSLGTFETQYF. Written as DNA, the CDR3 is TGTGCCAGCTCACTCGGGACGTTTGAGACCCAGTACTTC. The entire variable domain, with the rest obtained from reference TRBV18 and TRBJ2-5, is as follows: NAGVMQNPRHLVRRRGQEARLRCSPMKGHSHVYWYRQLPEEGLKFMVYLQKENIIDESGMPKERFSAEFPKEGPSILRIQQVVRGDSAAYFCASSLGTFETQYFGPGTRLLVL.